This T cell receptor (beta chain) came from a study of spatial heterogeneity in lung cancer. The study, taken as a whole, reports: Nonsynonymous mutation counts, ubiquitous and regional, were tracked by the respective counts of ubiquitous and regional expanded TCRs. In tumors, expanded intratumoral alpha and beta TCR counts tracked mutation counts.

Germline assignment: CDR1 LGHNA and CDR2 YNFKEQ. V dropped 2 bases and J dropped 6; count of bases not matched to a gene: 14. The CDR3 has 18 residues. TCRdb re-called the 5' RACE reads with MiXCR, one entry per CDR3 protein. This table holds some 97,000 distinct CDR3 sequences, nearly 4.5% found once. Noted time point: sample taken at primary tumor resection. The approximately 70 donors had untreated early-stage non-small cell lung cancer. Many counts were recorded for this clonotype. What it recognizes is unknown. The sample here was lung tumor tissue, taken at surgery. The gene calls are TRBV4-2 and TRBJ2-3; 10 bases match TRBD2. The TCR originated in a male donor with early-stage non-small cell lung cancer. DNA of the CDR3: TGTGCCAGCAGCCAACTAGCGGGAGAGATGGGGGCACACGATACGCAGTATTTT. Translated: CASSQLAGEMGAHDTQYF.